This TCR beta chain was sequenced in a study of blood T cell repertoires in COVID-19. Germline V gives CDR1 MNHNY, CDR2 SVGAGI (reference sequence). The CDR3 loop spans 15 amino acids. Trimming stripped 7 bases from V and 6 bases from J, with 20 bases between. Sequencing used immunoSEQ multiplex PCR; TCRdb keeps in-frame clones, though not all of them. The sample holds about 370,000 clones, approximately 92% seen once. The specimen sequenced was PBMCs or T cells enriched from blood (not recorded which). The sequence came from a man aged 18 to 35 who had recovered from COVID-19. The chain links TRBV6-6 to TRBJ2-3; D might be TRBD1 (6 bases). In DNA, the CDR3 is TGTGCCAGCATTCCACCAACAGGGTCTTGGGATACGCAGTATTTT. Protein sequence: CASIPPTGSWDTQYF.